The following is a TCR beta chain sequence with its context. The repertoire was sequenced with immunoSEQ multiplex PCR; TCRdb's copy has only in-frame clones and lacks some. Altogether roughly 300,000 clones are present, about nine tenths being singletons, with the ten largest covering 3.5% to 5%. This sample is part of a study of blood T cell repertoires in COVID-19. The sequence was collected from a man aged 25 to 40 who had recovered from COVID-19. Sequencing input: PBMCs or T cells enriched from blood (not recorded which).

In DNA, the CDR3 is TGTGCCAGCAGCCGTAGACAGAACTATGGCTACACCTTC. Translated: CASSRRQNYGYTF. The chain links TRBV12-3 or TRBV12-4 to TRBJ1-2, with D possibly TRBD1 on 5 matching bases. Trimming pared 6 bases from V and 2 bases from J, leaving 10 bases between. There are 13 residues in the CDR3.